Sequencing of this TCR beta chain was carried out in a study of T cell responses to AZD1222 COVID-19 vaccine. Study observations and caveats: There were mostly white British donors and more females than males, and clonal diversity was possibly underestimated. Sampling captured repertoires only after the peak T cell response.

CDR3 length: 14 residues. V lost 6 bases to trimming and J lost 1 base, with 12 bases between them. Germline-derived CDR1 and CDR2 are MNHEY and SVGAGI. TCRdb's copy holds only in-frame clones and misses some; the assay was immunoSEQ multiplex PCR. The sample yields under 200,000 clones, about 90% seen once. A note on this clone: Its antigen remains unknown.

The specimen was peripheral blood, collected 28 days after the second AZD1222 dose. The TCR comes from an adult who received the AZD1222 COVID-19 vaccine. This sequence joins TRBV6-5 and TRBJ1-1; D gene ambiguous. CDR3 sequence: CASSTPLGNTEAFF. The CDR3 DNA sequence: TGTGCCAGCAGCACGCCCTTAGGGAACACTGAAGCTTTCTTT.